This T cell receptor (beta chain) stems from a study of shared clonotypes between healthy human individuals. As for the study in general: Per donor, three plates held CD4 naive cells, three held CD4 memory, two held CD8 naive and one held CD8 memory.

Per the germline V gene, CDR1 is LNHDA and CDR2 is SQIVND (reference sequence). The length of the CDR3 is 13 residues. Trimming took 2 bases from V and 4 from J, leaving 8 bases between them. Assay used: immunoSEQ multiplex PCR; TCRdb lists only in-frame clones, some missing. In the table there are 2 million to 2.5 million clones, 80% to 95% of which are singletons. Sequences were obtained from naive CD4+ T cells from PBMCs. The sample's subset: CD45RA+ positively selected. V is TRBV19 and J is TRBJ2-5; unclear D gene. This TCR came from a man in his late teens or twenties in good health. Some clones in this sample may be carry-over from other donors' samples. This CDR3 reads CASSIQYRETQYF. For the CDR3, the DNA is TGTGCCAGTAGTATACAATACCGAGAGACCCAGTACTTC.